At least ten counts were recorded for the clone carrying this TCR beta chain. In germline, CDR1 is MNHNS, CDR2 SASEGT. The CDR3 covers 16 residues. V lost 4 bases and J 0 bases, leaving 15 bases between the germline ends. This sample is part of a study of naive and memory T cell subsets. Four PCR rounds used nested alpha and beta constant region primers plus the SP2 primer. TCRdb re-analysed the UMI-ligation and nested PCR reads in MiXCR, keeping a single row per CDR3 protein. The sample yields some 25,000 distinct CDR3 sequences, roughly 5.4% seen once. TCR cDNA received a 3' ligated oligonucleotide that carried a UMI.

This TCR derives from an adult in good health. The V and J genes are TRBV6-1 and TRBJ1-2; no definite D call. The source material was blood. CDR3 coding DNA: TGTGCCAGCAGTGTACCATCGACCGGGACTAACTATGGCTACACCTTC. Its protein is CASSVPSTGTNYGYTF.